This T cell receptor (beta chain) was identified in a study of blood T cell repertoires in COVID-19. Across the study: The United States, Italy and Spain provided the acute and convalescent COVID-19 samples. PBMCs, B-cell-depleted T cells, or T cells provided the cDNA or gDNA that made up the material.

Produced via immunoSEQ multiplex PCR; TCRdb's table is partial and in-frame only. Here the sample spans 230,000 or so clones, 80% to 85% being singletons. Per the germline V gene, CDR1 is SGHNT and CDR2 is YYREEE (reference sequence). V shed 0 bases and J 3 bases; nucleotides not matched to a gene: 2. This CDR3 has 16 residues. This TCR was sampled from a human donor in a cohort sampled during active COVID-19. The gene calls are TRBV5-4 and TRBJ2-7; 14 nucleotides agree with TRBD2. Sequenced: peripheral blood. In nucleotides, the CDR3 is TGTGCCAGCAGCTTGGGACTAGCGGGAGGGAACTACGAGCAGTACTTC. Its translation is CASSLGLAGGNYEQYF.